Reported below is one T cell receptor (beta chain). Profiling relied on immunoSEQ multiplex PCR, and the TCRdb table lists in-frame clones only, not all of them. The data contain 150,000 to 200,000 clones, more than 70% of them singletons. This specimen comes from a study of blood T cell repertoires in COVID-19. V lost 2 bases and J lost 10; bases outside the gene matches: 8. The CDR3 covers 15 residues. CDR1 and CDR2 (germline): SGHTA, FQGNSA. The receptor was isolated from a woman between 25 and 40 years old with acute or convalescent COVID-19. The chain recombines TRBV7-2 with TRBJ1-6; 7 nucleotides match TRBD1. Sequencing used peripheral blood. CDR3 sequence (DNA): TGTGCCAGCAGCTTACTACAGGGGCCGAGCTCACCCCTCCACTTT. It encodes CASSLLQGPSSPLHF.